The text below deals with one TCR beta chain. Antigen specificity is unknown. These data originate in a study of T cell repertoires in ileal Crohn's disease. The wider study: Patients had a median 7.9-year disease duration, and approximately 35% were active smokers. M6 samples are neoterminal ileum biopsies from postoperative colonoscopy. Study findings and constraints: High-frequency clones were more common in sorted CD8 than CD4 cells.

Described time point: neoterminal ileum biopsy at postoperative endoscopy, about 6 months after surgery. Per sample, 500 to 650 nanograms of biopsy DNA were TCRB immunosequenced. Method: immunoSEQ multiplex PCR; TCRdb's copy keeps in-frame clones and lacks some. The data contain 11,000 or so clones, around 75% of them singletons. V was trimmed by 3 bases and J by 9 bases, leaving 11 bases between them. Per the germline V gene, CDR1 is SGHTA and CDR2 is FQGTGA. There are 13 residues in the CDR3. Sequenced input: ileal tissue. The TCR comes from an adult with Crohn's disease. The V and J genes are TRBV7-3 and TRBJ2-2, with D maybe TRBD1 (6 bases). Here the CDR3 DNA reads TGTGCCAGCAGCTTCGACCAGGGGTGGGAGCTGTTTTTT. It encodes CASSFDQGWELFF.